The 29 T cell receptor beta chains given below trace back to one sample, sequenced in a study of cytomegalovirus exposure and HLA in healthy donors. The PCR contained 60 Vbeta and 13 Jbeta primers. Using immunoSEQ multiplex PCR, the repertoire was profiled, and TCRdb retains in-frame clones only, with some absent. The sample lists about 220,000 clones, about three quarters occurring once. The sequenced sample consisted of PBMCs. The receptors stem from a male donor in good health and CMV-seronegative.

The chain links TRBV30 to TRBJ1-4; D unresolved. V lost 6 bases and J 8 bases, leaving 16 bases between the germline ends. This CDR3 region has 13 residues. CDR1 and CDR2 (germline): GTSNPN, SVGIG (reference sequence). In DNA, the CDR3 is TGTGCCTGCCCGGGTCAGCCCAGCGAAAAACTGTTTTTT. Amino acid sequence: CACPGQPSEKLFF.

This chain joins TRBV25-1 and TRBJ2-5; TRBD2 matches 9 bases. This CDR3 region has 16 residues. Per germline, CDR1 MGHDK and CDR2 SYGVNS. J lost 3 bases, V lost 2 bases, and 7 bases had no gene match. The CDR3 spells CASSEGSGREEETQYF. In DNA, the CDR3 is TGTGCCAGCAGTGAAGGTAGCGGGAGAGAGGAAGAGACCCAGTACTTC.

The genes are TRBV27 and TRBJ1-5; 7 nucleotides line up with TRBD1. V gave up 2 bases and J gave up 6 bases; unmatched junction bases: 4. The germline V gene encodes CDR1 MNHEY and CDR2 SMNVEV (reference sequence). The CDR3 contains 14 residues. In nucleotides, the CDR3 is TGTGCCAGCAGTTTAACAGGGGCAAGTCAGCCCCAGCATTTT. This gives the protein CASSLTGASQPQHF.

The J gene is TRBJ2-2, the V gene TRBV7-6; perhaps TRBD1 as D (6 bases). In germline, CDR1 is SGHVS, CDR2 FNYEAQ. The CDR3 loop spans 15 amino acids. Trimming stripped 5 bases from V and 5 bases from J, with 15 bases between. The CDR3 spells CASSPGAGETGELFF. CDR3 sequence (DNA): TGTGCCAGCAGCCCCGGGGCAGGGGAAACCGGGGAGCTGTTTTTT. The full variable domain, in which reference TRBV7-6 and TRBJ2-2 provide the parts outside the CDR3, is GAGVSQSPRYKVTKRGQDVALRCDPISGHVSLYWYRQALGQGPEFLTYFNYEAQQDKSGLPNDRFSAERPEGSISTLTIQRTEQRDSAMYRCASSPGAGETGELFFGEGSRLTVL.

This chain links TRBV4-1 with TRBJ1-4; 9 bases match TRBD1. Per the germline V gene, CDR1 is MGHRA and CDR2 is YSYEKL. J gave up 0 bases and V 4 bases, and 12 bases lay outside the gene matches. The CDR3 has 19 residues. CDR3 DNA sequence: TGCGCCAGCAGCCGCGGGACAGGGACCCTTGGTGCAACTAATGAAAAACTGTTTTTT. This sequence encodes CASSRGTGTLGATNEKLFF.

The J gene is TRBJ2-7, the V gene TRBV25-1, with 9 bases that match TRBD1. Looked up from germline, CDR1 is MGHDK and CDR2 is SYGVNS. J lost 0 bases, V lost 7 bases, and 4 bases had no gene match. This CDR3 is 14 amino acids long. CDR3 in amino acids: CASNRGQGSYEQYF. The CDR3 nucleotides are TGTGCCAGCAACAGGGGACAGGGCTCCTACGAGCAGTACTTC.

The sample holds a few counts of this clone. The chain links TRBV7-2 to TRBJ1-1; 7 bases fit TRBD1. The V and J ends lost 8 bases and 0 bases, in that order; junction bases with no gene match: 9. Germline values: CDR1 SGHTA, CDR2 FQGNSA. There are 15 residues in the CDR3. For the CDR3, the DNA is TGTGCCAGCCGGCTGGGACAGCTTATGAACACTGAAGCTTTCTTT. As protein: CASRLGQLMNTEAFF.

The rearrangement uses TRBV7-8 and TRBJ2-6; 9 bases are shared with TRBD1. Trimming cost V 4 bases and J 0 bases; bases outside gene matches: 7. There are 18 residues in the CDR3. Germline V gives CDR1 SGHVS, CDR2 FQNEAQ. DNA for the CDR3: TGTGCCAGCAGCTGGACAGGGGACGGATTCTCTGGGGCCAACGTCCTGACTTTC. This translates into CASSWTGDGFSGANVLTF.

V is TRBV27 and J is TRBJ2-1, with TRBD2 matching 7 bases. Germline assignment: CDR1 MNHEY and CDR2 SMNVEV (reference sequence). The V gene end was trimmed by 8 bases and the J gene end by 2 bases; junction bases not matched to a gene: 12. CDR3 size: 16 residues. In DNA form, the CDR3 reads TGTGCCAGCGGTCCCGGGAGGCGGCTCACCTACAATGAGCAGTTCTTC. Protein sequence: CASGPGRRLTYNEQFF.

Note on this clone: This CDR3 is also generated by other DNA sequences in the sample. This rearrangement joins TRBV27 to TRBJ1-2; 8 bases agree with TRBD1. After removal of 5 bases from V and 2 bases from J, the junction contained 4 bases not matched to a gene. The CDR3 loop spans 14 amino acids. Germline CDR1 is MNHEY and CDR2 is SMNVEV (reference sequence). CDR3 bases: TGTGCCAGCAGTCCAGGGGGCGCGAACTATGGCTACACCTTC. This translates into CASSPGGANYGYTF.

The V gene is TRBV4-3, the J gene TRBJ2-7, with 12 nucleotides matching TRBD2. Germline loops: CDR1 LGHNA, CDR2 YSLEER. The CDR3 runs to 17 residues. The ends lost 0 bases at V and 6 bases at J; junction bases unmatched: 9. The CDR3 region is CASSQDSLLAGGREQYF. As DNA, the CDR3 is TGCGCCAGCAGCCAAGATTCCCTACTAGCGGGAGGACGCGAGCAGTACTTC.

The chain couples TRBV5-1 to TRBJ1-5; 11 bases agree with TRBD1. The V gene end was trimmed by 4 bases and the J gene end by 2 bases; junction bases not matched to a gene: 5. Germline values: CDR1 SGHRS, CDR2 YFSETQ. The CDR3 totals 16 residues. The CDR3 sequence is CASSLGQGGGNQPQHF. CDR3 sequence (DNA): TGCGCCAGCAGCCTGGGACAGGGGGGGGGCAATCAGCCCCAGCATTTT.

Details on this clone: One end of the junction does not line up with germline, which may come from a read error. This chain links TRBV6-1 with TRBJ2-7; TRBD1 matches at 7 bases. Germline loops: CDR1 MNHNS, CDR2 SASEGT. This CDR3 contains 12 residues. CDR3 loop: CACSAPGGEQYF. The CDR3 nucleotides read TGTGCCTGCAGTGCTCCAGGGGGCGAGCAGTACTTC.

The chain joins TRBV6-5 to TRBJ2-5, with D possibly matching TRBD2 (7 bases). The CDR3 covers 13 residues. Deletions cut 6 bases from V and 6 bases from J, with 14 bases between. In germline, CDR1 is MNHEY, CDR2 SVGAGI. Written as DNA, the CDR3 is TGTGCCAGCAGCAACGGGGGGCCGAAGACCCAGTACTTC. Translating gives CASSNGGPKTQYF.

This chain links TRBV2 with TRBJ2-2, with D maybe TRBD1 (6 bases). Between the trimmed V and J ends, which lost 10 bases and 2 bases, there was a span of 17 bases. The CDR3 extends over 15 amino acids. Germline values: CDR1 SNHLY, CDR2 FYNNEI. Written as DNA, the CDR3 is TGTGCCACCTTGGACCTGGGACAAAACACCGGGGAGCTGTTTTTT. Amino acid sequence: CATLDLGQNTGELFF.

CDR3 loop: CAIKREGTDTQYF. Written as DNA, the CDR3 is TGTGCCATTAAGCGGGAGGGCACAGATACGCAGTATTTT. J is TRBJ2-3 and V is TRBV10-3, with 9 bases identical to TRBD2. Germline-derived CDR1 and CDR2 are ENHRY and SYGVKD. V shed 9 bases and J 1 base; nucleotides not matched to a gene: 2. The CDR3 spans 13 residues.

The rearrangement links TRBV18 to TRBJ2-1, with 9 bases matching TRBD1. The CDR3 has 15 residues. From germline, CDR1 is KGHSH and CDR2 LQKENI. With 2 bases clipped from V and 10 bases from J, the junction kept 9 bases outside the gene matches. The CDR3 here is CASSPTGTGLGEQFF. CDR3 DNA sequence: TGTGCCAGCTCACCAACCGGGACAGGGTTGGGGGAGCAGTTCTTC.

This clone was seen once. This rearrangement joins TRBV28 to TRBJ1-2; 10 bases agree with TRBD1. Germline loops: CDR1 MDHEN, CDR2 SYDVKM. This CDR3 comprises 15 residues. J was trimmed by 3 bases and V by 3 bases; bases with no gene match: 4. The CDR3 DNA sequence: TGTGCCAGCAGTTTGGGACAGGGGATATACTATGGCTACACCTTC. Its translation: CASSLGQGIYYGYTF.

This clone was found once. The chain uses TRBV4-3 and TRBJ1-4; D is possibly TRBD1 (6 bases). In germline, CDR1 is LGHNA, CDR2 YSLEER. This CDR3 has 16 residues. Deletions cut 1 base from V and 4 bases from J, with 13 bases between. The CDR3 loop reads CASSQGRGAGNEKLFF. The CDR3 DNA reads as TGCGCCAGCAGCCAAGGCCGGGGGGCGGGTAATGAAAAACTGTTTTTT.

The V and J genes are TRBV5-6 and TRBJ2-5, with 8 bases matching TRBD1. V shed 4 bases, J shed 4 bases, and the junction held 3 bases outside the gene matches. The CDR3 consists of 13 residues. Germline CDR1 and CDR2: SGHDT and YYEEEE. CDR3 bases: TGTGCCAGCAGCCAAACAGGGGGAGAGACCCAGTACTTC. Its protein is CASSQTGGETQYF.

This chain uses TRBV16 with TRBJ2-5; a weak D match, TRBD2 (5 bases). Germline CDR1 reads KGHSY; CDR2 reads FQNENV. This CDR3 is built from 13 residues. The V end lost 4 bases, the J end lost 3 bases, and 9 bases lay between the germline ends. The CDR3 sequence is CASSPGREETQYF. The CDR3 bases are TGTGCCAGCAGCCCCGGGCGGGAAGAGACCCAGTACTTC. Based on the CDR3 plus reference TRBV16 and TRBJ2-5, the full variable domain is GEEVAQTPKHLVRGEGQKAKLYCAPIKGHSYVFWYQQVLKNEFKFLISFQNENVFDETGMPKERFSAKCLPNSPCSLEIQATKLEDSAVYFCASSPGREETQYFGPGTRLLVL.

CDR3 loop: CATSRPGRQGNEQYF. The DNA of the CDR3 is TGTGCCACCAGCAGACCTGGGAGACAGGGTAACGAGCAGTACTTC. The rearrangement joins TRBV15 to TRBJ2-7, with 7 positions matching TRBD1. The V gene end was trimmed by 2 bases and the J gene end by 5 bases; junction bases not matched to a gene: 9. Looked up from germline, CDR1 is LNHNV and CDR2 is YYDKDF (reference sequence). The CDR3 length is 15 residues.

This chain joins TRBV9 and TRBJ1-1; 9 bases map to TRBD1. The germline gives CDR1 SGDLS, CDR2 YYNGEE. Germline trimming cut 3 bases from V and 1 base from J; bases unmatched to any gene: 4. The CDR3 covers 15 residues. The DNA of the CDR3 is TGTGCCAGCAGCGGCACAGGGGGCTGGAACACTGAAGCTTTCTTT. Translating it yields CASSGTGGWNTEAFF.

The J gene is TRBJ2-5, the V gene TRBV28; 7 nucleotides align to TRBD1. The CDR3 extends over 16 amino acids. From germline, CDR1 is MDHEN and CDR2 SYDVKM. Trimming cost V 6 bases and J 4 bases; bases outside gene matches: 14. In nucleotides, the CDR3 is TGTGCCAGCAGGACAGGGTTCTCCTCTCGGGGAGAGACCCAGTACTTC. It translates to CASRTGFSSRGETQYF.

The V call is TRBV2, the J call TRBJ2-1, with a tentative D call TRBD1 (5 bases). The germline V gene has CDR1 SNHLY and CDR2 FYNNEI. V was trimmed by 8 bases and J by 3 bases, leaving 11 bases between them. The CDR3 is 13 residues long. This chain's CDR3 is CASCQGDYNEQFF. The CDR3, as DNA: TGTGCCAGCTGCCAGGGCGACTACAATGAGCAGTTCTTC.

The V and J genes are TRBV15 and TRBJ1-1; the D gene is possibly TRBD1 (6 bases). There are 12 residues in the CDR3. Trimming took 3 bases from V and 11 from J, leaving 13 bases between them. Germline CDR1 and CDR2: LNHNV and YYDKDF (reference sequence). Here the CDR3 DNA reads TGTGCCACCAGCAGGGACAGTATCTCCGCTTTCTTT. Translated: CATSRDSISAFF.

The rearrangement uses TRBV9 and TRBJ1-1; 10 bases line up with TRBD1. This CDR3 is 14 amino acids long. Germline V CDR1 and CDR2: SGDLS, YYNGEE. V shed 3 bases, J shed 5 bases, and the junction held 4 bases outside the gene matches. CDR3 bases: TGTGCCAGCAGCGCCGGGACAGGGGAAACTGAAGCTTTCTTT. Protein product: CASSAGTGETEAFF.

This sequence joins TRBV14 and TRBJ1-6; no firm D call. Per germline, CDR1 SGHDN and CDR2 FVKESK. Trimming cost V 4 bases and J 0 bases, with 10 bases left between them. The length of the CDR3 is 16 residues. CDR3 DNA sequence: TGTGCCAGCAGCCCGCTGGGGAGCTCCTATAATTCACCCCTCCACTTT. This encodes CASSPLGSSYNSPLHF.

The chain combines TRBV4-2 with TRBJ1-3, with TRBD2 matching 8 bases. The J call may be wrong; the DNA end is better matched by TRBJ2-2. Germline V gene sequence: CDR1 LGHNA, CDR2 YNFKEQ. The CDR3 is made up of 19 amino acids. The chain's CDR3 is CASSQIVSRGGTNTGELFF. CDR3 nucleotides: TGTGCCAGCAGCCAAATTGTGAGCCGGGGGGGAACGAACACCGGGGAGCTGTTTTTT.